The T cell receptor beta chain under discussion was sequenced for a study of blood T cell repertoires in COVID-19. In the authors' workflow: Scientists estimated how many nucleated cells there were by amplifying reference gene primers. Libraries were prepared by immunoSEQ multiplex PCR; TCRdb keeps only in-frame clonotypes and omits some of them. The DNA was the basis for D and trimming; V, J and clone size are from that table. The table includes some 200,000 clones, 70% to 90% detected once. Trimming left V 5 bases short and J 1 base short, with 14 bases between. Germline values: CDR1 LNHDA, CDR2 SQIVND (reference sequence). This CDR3 is built from 15 residues.

This receptor was identified in a man in his forties or fifties with active or convalescent COVID-19. The chain recombines TRBV19 with TRBJ1-1; tentative D call: TRBD1 (5 bases). Sequenced sample: peripheral blood. Written as DNA, the CDR3 is TGTGCCAGTAGTGGGGCCCTCCTAGGGAACACTGAAGCTTTCTTT. Translating it yields CASSGALLGNTEAFF.